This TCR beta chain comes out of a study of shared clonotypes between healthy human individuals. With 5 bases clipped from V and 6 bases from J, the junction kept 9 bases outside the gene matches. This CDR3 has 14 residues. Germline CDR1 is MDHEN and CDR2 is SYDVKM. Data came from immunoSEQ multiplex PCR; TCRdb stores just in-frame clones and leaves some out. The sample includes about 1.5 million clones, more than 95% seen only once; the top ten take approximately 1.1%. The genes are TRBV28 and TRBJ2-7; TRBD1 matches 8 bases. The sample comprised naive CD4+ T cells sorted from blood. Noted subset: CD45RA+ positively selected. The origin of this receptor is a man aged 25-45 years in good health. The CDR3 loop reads CASSLYGDRREQYF. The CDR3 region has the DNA TGTGCCAGCAGTCTATACGGGGACAGGCGCGAGCAGTACTTC. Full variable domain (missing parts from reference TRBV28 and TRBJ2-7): DVKVTQSSRYLVKRTGEKVFLECVQDMDHENMFWYRQDPGLGLRLIYFSYDVKMKEKGDIPEGYSVSREKKERFSLILESASTNQTSMYLCASSLYGDRREQYFGPGTRLTVT.